This TCR beta chain was documented in a study of shared clonotypes between healthy human individuals. Assay: immunoSEQ multiplex PCR; the TCRdb copy retains only in-frame clones and omits some. The sample comprises under 1,100,000 clones, around 76% of which are singletons, and roughly 1.4% rests with the top ten. V was clipped by 5 bases and J by 8 bases, with 18 bases between them. Germline V gives CDR1 SGHNT, CDR2 YENEEA. This CDR3 contains 15 residues. Sequences were obtained from memory CD4+ T cells sorted from blood. The subset is: CD45RA-negative fraction. The rearrangement uses TRBV11-3 and TRBJ2-2; no firm D call. The TCR comes from a man aged 18-30 years in good health. CDR3 sequence reads: CASSPGGGNGGELFF. Here the CDR3 DNA reads TGTGCCAGCAGCCCCGGTGGTGGGAACGGGGGGGAGCTGTTTTTT.